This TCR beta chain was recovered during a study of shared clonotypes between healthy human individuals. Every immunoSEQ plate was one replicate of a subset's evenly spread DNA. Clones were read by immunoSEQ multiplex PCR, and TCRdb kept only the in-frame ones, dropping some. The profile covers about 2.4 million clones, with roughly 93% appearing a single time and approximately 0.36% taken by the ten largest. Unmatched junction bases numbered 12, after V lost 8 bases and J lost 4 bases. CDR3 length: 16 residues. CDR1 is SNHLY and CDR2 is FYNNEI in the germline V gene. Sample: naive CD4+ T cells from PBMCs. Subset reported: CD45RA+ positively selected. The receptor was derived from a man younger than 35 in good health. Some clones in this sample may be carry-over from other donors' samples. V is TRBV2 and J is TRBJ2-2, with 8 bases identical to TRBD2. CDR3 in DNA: TGTGCCAGCCATAGTCCACTAGCGGAGGCCACCGGGGAGCTGTTTTTT. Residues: CASHSPLAEATGELFF.